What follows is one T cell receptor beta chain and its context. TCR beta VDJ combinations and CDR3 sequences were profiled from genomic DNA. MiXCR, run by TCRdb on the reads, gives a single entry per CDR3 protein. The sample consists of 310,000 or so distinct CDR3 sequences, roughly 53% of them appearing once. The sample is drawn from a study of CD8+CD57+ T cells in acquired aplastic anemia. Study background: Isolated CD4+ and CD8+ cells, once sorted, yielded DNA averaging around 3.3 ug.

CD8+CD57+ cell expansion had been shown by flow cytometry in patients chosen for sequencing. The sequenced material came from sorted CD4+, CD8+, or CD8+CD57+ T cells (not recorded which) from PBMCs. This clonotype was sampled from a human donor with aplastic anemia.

CDR3 sequence: CATSDLDNTDTQYF. In DNA, the CDR3 is TGTGCCACCAGTGACCTGGACAACACAGATACGCAGTATTTT. The rearrangement uses TRBV24-1 and TRBJ2-3, with D perhaps matching TRBD1 (5 bases). V was trimmed by 4 bases and J by 2 bases, leaving 9 bases between them. This CDR3 has 14 amino acids. CDR1 and CDR2 from the germline V gene are KGHDR and SFDVKD.